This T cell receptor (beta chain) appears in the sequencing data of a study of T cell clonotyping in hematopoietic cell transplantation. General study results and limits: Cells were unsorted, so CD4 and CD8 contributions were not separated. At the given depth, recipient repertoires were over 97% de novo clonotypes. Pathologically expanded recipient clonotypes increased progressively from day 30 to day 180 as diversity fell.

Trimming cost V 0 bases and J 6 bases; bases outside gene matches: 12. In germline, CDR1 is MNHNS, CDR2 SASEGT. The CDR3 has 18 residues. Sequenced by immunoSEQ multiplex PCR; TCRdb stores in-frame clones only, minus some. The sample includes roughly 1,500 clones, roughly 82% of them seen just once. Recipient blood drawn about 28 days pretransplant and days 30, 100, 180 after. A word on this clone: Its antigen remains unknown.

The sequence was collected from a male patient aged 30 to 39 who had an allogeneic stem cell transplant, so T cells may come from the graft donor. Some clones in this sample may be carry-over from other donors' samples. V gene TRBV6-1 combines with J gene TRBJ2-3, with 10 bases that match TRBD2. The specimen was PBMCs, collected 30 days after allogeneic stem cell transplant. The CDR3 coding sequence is TGTGCCAGCAGTGAAGCGTTCGGACTAGCGGAACTAGGGGATACGCAGTATTTT. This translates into CASSEAFGLAELGDTQYF.